The clone carrying this TCR beta chain was counted between two and nine times. The antigen is unknown. The data were taken from a study of cytomegalovirus exposure and HLA in healthy donors. Whole-study context: Both the approximately 130 validation repertoires and the 600 to 750 first-cohort repertoires used the same platform, as reported by a later analysis.

V was cut by 5 bases and J by 6 bases, with 14 bases left in between. This CDR3 comprises 13 residues. Germline lookup yields CDR1 SGHAT and CDR2 FQNNGV. Whole-study findings and limits: The investigators catalogued 164 TCR beta chains as cytomegalovirus-associated. Whilst most TCR sequences proved rare, a subset of public TCRs occurred across many donors.

The protocol was immunoSEQ multiplex PCR, while the TCRdb copy is restricted to in-frame clones and leaves out a portion. The profile shows approximately 70,000 clones, roughly 94% of them singletons. Sequenced sample: PBMCs. The receptor was derived from a woman aged 18-29 years in good health and CMV-seropositive. The gene calls are TRBV11-2 and TRBJ2-7, with a weak D call TRBD1 (7 bases). The CDR3 DNA sequence: TGTGCCAGCAGCGTTCGACAGGGACTCGAGCAGTACTTC. It yields the protein CASSVRQGLEQYF.